This T cell receptor beta chain came from a study of cytomegalovirus exposure and HLA in healthy donors. General study results and limits: Being productive about 87% or about 30% of the time was typical of most TCR beta V segments in an earlier analysis.

The CDR3 loop spans 13 amino acids. Germline CDR1 MRHNA, CDR2 SNTAGT. Between the trimmed V and J ends, which lost 5 bases and 6 bases, there was a span of 11 bases. Remarks on this clone: The antigen is not known.

The primer mix had 60 Vbeta and 13 Jbeta primers. TCRdb's table, derived via immunoSEQ multiplex PCR, lists solely in-frame clones and lacks some. The sample records 150,000 to 200,000 clones, 70% to 90% being singletons. The clonotype comes from a male donor in good health and CMV-seronegative. The sequencing input was PBMCs. The gene calls are TRBV6-4 and TRBJ2-1, with D unresolved. The CDR3 DNA is TGTGCCAGCAGTAATACCCCCAGCAATGAGCAGTTCTTC. Protein product: CASSNTPSNEQFF.